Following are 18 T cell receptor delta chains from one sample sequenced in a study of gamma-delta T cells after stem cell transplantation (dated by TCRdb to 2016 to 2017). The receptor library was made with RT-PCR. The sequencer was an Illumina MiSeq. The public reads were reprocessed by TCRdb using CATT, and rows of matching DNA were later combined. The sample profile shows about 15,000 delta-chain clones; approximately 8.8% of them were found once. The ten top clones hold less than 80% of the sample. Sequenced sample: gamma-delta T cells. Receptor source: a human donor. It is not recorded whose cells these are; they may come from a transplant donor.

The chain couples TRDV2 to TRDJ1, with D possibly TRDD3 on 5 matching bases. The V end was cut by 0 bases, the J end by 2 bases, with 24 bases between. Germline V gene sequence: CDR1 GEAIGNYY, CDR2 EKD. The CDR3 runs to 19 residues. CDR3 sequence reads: CACDTGTTETVVGTDKLIF. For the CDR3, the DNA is TGTGCCTGTGACACCGGCACCACAGAGACAGTGGTGGGGACCGATAAACTCATCTTT.

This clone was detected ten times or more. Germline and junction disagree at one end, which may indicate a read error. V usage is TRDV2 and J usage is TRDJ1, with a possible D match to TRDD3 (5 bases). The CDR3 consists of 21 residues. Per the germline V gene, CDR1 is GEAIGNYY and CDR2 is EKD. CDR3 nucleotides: TGTGCCTGTGACACCGTTGAGTACCACCTGCTTACTGGTGTACTCACCGCTAAACTCATCTTT. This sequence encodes CACDTVEYHLLTGVLTAKLIF.

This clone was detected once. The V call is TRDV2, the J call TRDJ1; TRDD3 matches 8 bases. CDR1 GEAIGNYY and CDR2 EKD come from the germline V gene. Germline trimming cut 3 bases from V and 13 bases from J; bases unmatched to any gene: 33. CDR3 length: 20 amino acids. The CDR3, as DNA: TGTGCCTGTGACCCCCTGCTGGGGGACTTGGTTATCCGCATATTCGATCTACACATCTTT. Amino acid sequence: CACDPLLGDLVIRIFDLHIF.

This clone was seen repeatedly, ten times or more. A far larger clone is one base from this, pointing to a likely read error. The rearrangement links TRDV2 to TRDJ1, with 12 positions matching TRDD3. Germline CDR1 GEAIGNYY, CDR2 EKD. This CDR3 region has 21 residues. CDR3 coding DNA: TGTGCCTGTGACACCGTCACTGGGGGATACAACGGGACTTCGTACACCGATAAACCCATCTTT. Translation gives CACDTVTGGYNGTSYTDKPIF.

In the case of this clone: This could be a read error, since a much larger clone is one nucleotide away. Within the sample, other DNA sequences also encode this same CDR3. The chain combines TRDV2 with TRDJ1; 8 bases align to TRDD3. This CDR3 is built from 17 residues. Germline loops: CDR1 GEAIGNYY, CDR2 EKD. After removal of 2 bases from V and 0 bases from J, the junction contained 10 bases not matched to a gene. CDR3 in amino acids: CACDRLGDVLYTDKLIF. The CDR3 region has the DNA TGTGCCTGTGACAGGCTGGGGGACGTCCTGTACACCGATAAACTCATCTTT.

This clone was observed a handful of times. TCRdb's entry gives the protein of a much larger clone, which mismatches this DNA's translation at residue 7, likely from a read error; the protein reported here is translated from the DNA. The CDR3 loop is CACDPMSNGGSYTDKLIF. The CDR3 bases are TGTGCCTGTGACCCTATGAGTAATGGGGGATCGTACACCGATAAACTCATCTTT. The chain joins TRDV2 to TRDJ1; 8 nucleotides agree with TRDD3. Germline loops: CDR1 GEAIGNYY, CDR2 EKD. V gave up 3 bases and J gave up 0 bases; unmatched junction bases: 14. The CDR3 contains 18 residues.

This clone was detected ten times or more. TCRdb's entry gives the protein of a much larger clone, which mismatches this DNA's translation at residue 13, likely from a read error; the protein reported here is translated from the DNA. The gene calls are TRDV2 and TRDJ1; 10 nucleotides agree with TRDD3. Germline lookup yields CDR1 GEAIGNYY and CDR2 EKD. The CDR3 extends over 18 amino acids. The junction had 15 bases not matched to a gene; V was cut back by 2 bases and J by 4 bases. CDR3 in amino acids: CACDRGGDTRSYIDKLIF. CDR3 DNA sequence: TGTGCCTGTGACAGAGGGGGGGATACGCGATCTTACATCGATAAACTCATCTTT.

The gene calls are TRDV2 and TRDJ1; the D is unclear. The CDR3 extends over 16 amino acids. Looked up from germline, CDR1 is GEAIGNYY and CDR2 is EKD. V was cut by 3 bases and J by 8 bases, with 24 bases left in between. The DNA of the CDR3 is TGTGCCTGTGACCCGGCGTCGGCCCCAGTGGAGCCGAAACTCATCTTT. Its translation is CACDPASAPVEPKLIF.

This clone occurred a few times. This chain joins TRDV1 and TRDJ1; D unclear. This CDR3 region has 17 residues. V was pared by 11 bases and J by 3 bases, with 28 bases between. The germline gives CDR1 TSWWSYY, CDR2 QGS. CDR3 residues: CASGKRSTFRASDKLIF. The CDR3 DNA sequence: TGTGCTAGTGGGAAACGAAGCACATTTCGGGCTTCCGATAAACTCATCTTT.

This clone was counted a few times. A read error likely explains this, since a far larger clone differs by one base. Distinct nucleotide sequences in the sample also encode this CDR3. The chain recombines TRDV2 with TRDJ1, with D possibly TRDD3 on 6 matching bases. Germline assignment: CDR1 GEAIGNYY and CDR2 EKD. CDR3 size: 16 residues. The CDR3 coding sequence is TGTGCCTGTGACGCCCTTAGGGGATCGGACACCGATAAACTTATCTTT. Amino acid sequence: CACDALRGSDTDKLIF.

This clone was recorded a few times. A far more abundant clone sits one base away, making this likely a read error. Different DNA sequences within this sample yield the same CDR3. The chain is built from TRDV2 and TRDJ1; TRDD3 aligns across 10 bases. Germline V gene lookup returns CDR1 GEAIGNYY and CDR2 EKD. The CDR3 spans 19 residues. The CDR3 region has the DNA TGTGCCTGTGACAAGATCTACATACTGGGGGATTCGGTGACCGATAAGCTCATCTTT. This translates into CACDKIYILGDSVTDKLIF.

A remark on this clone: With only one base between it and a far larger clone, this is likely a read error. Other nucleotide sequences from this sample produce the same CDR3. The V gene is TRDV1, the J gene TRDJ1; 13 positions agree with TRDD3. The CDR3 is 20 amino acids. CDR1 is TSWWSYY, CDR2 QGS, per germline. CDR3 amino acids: CALWGFLPVLGDTDTDKLIF. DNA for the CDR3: TGTGCTCTGTGGGGCTTCCTACCTGTACTGGGGGATACGGACACCGATAAACTCATTTTT.

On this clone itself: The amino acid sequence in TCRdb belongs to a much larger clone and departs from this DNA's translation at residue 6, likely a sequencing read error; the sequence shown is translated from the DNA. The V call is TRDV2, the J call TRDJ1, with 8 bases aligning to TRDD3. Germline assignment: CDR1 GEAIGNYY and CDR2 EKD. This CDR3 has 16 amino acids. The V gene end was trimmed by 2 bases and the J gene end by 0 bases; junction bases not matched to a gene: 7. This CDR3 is CACDIVGDLYTDKLIF. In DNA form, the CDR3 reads TGTGCCTGTGACATAGTGGGGGATCTTTACACCGATAAACTCATCTTT.

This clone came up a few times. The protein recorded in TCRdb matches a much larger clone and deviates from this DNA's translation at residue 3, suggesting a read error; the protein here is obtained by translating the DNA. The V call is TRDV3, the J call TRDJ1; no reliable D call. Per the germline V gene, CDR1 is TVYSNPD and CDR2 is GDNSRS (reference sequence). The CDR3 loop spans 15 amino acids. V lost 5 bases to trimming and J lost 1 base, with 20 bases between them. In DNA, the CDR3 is TGTGCCCTTACAATGGGTAATACAACCACCGATAAACTCATCTTT. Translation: CALTMGNTTTDKLIF.

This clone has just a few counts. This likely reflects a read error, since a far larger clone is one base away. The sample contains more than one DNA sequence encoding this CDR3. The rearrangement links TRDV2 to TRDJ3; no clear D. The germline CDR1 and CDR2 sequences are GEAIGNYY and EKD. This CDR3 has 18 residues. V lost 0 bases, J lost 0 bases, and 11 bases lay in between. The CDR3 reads CACDTGEARSWDTRQMFF. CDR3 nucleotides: TGTGCCTGTGACACCGGAGAAGCCCGCTCCTGGGACACCCGACAGATGTTTTTC.

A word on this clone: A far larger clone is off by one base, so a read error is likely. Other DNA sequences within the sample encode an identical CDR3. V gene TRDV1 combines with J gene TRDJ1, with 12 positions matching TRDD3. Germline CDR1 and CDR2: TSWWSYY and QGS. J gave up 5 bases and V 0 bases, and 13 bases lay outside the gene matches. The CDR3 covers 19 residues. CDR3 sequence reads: CALGELEPPDWGIQDKLIF. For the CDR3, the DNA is TGTGCTCTTGGGGAACTAGAGCCTCCCGACTGGGGGATACAGGATAAACTCATCTTT.

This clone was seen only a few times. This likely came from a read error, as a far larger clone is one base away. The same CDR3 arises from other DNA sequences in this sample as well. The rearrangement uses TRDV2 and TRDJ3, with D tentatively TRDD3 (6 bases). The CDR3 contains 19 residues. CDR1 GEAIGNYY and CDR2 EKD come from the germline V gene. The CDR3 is CACDTEWGPRGRDTRQMFF. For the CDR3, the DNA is TGTGCTTGTGACACGGAGTGGGGGCCAAGGGGCCGGGACACCCGACAGATGTTTTTC.

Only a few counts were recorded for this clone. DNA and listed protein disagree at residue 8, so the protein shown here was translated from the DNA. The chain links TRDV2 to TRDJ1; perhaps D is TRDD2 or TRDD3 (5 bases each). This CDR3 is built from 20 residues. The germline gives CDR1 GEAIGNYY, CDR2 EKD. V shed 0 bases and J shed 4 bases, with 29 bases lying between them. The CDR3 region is CACDTVPYHLGSENGDKLIF. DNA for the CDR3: TGTGCCTGTGACACCGTTCCTTACCACTTGGGATCGGAAAATGGCGATAAACTCATCTTT.